Listed here are 21 T cell receptor beta chains from one sample, sequenced in a study of OX40 agonist ivuxolimab in advanced cancers. The data were produced by immunoSEQ multiplex PCR, yet TCRdb's version contains in-frame clones alone and is incomplete. The sample includes about 73,000 clones, 88% of them seen just once. Material: CD4+ or CD8+ T cells sorted from blood, obtained in a trial of the OX40 agonist ivuxolimab. The receptors stem from an adult with an advanced solid tumor such as melanoma, head and neck, liver or kidney cancer.

The chain is built from TRBV7-9 and TRBJ2-3; 7 nucleotides match TRBD2. This CDR3 contains 14 residues. Per the germline V gene, CDR1 is SEHNR and CDR2 is FQNEAQ (reference sequence). The V segment lost 4 bases and the J segment 5 bases; nucleotides outside the gene matches: 6. CDR3 in amino acids: CASSSSGFGDTQYF. CDR3 nucleotide sequence: TGTGCCAGCAGCTCTAGCGGTTTTGGAGATACGCAGTATTTT.

This clone was found once. This chain links TRBV9 with TRBJ2-3; 12 bases map to TRBD2. Germline V CDR1 and CDR2: SGDLS, YYNGEE. The CDR3 runs to 17 residues. Trimming at V came to 1 base and at J to 0 bases, leaving 3 bases not matched to a gene. CDR3 protein: CASSVRGTSGSTDTQYF. CDR3 nucleotide sequence: TGTGCCAGCAGCGTAAGGGGGACTAGCGGGAGCACAGATACGCAGTATTTT.

The chain employs TRBV7-8 and TRBJ2-3, with D hard to call. The CDR3 totals 14 residues. The ends were cut back, 3 bases at V and 0 bases at J, with 7 bases in the middle. Germline lookup yields CDR1 SGHVS and CDR2 FQNEAQ. CDR3 bases: TGTGCCAGCAGCTTGCGAGGCAGCACAGATACGCAGTATTTT. Translating it yields CASSLRGSTDTQYF.

Only a few counts were recorded for this clone. The CDR3 spells CASSPDRLSNTEAFF. The CDR3 DNA is TGTGCCAGCAGCCCCGATAGACTTTCGAACACTGAAGCTTTCTTT. This rearrangement joins TRBV7-3 to TRBJ1-1; no reliable D call. Trimming left V 5 bases short and J 1 base short, with 14 bases between. Germline CDR1 SGHTA, CDR2 FQGTGA. The CDR3 spans 15 residues.

The chain has TRBV5-1 and TRBJ2-3; possibly TRBD1 for D (6 bases). The CDR3 is made up of 14 amino acids. The ends were cut back, 5 bases at V and 0 bases at J, with 10 bases in the middle. Germline loops: CDR1 SGHRS, CDR2 YFSETQ. Here the CDR3 DNA reads TGCGCCAGCAGACGGACAGATAGCACAGATACGCAGTATTTT. Its translation: CASRRTDSTDTQYF.

The gene calls are TRBV9 and TRBJ1-5; 7 positions match TRBD1. Per the germline V gene, CDR1 is SGDLS and CDR2 is YYNGEE. With 4 bases clipped from V and 4 bases from J, the junction kept 8 bases outside the gene matches. This CDR3 region has 15 residues. In DNA, the CDR3 is TGTGCCAGCAGCCCCGCGGCAGGGGGAAATCAGCCCCAGCATTTT. Residues: CASSPAAGGNQPQHF. Full variable domain (remainder filled in from reference TRBV9 and TRBJ1-5): DSGVTQTPKHLITATGQRVTLRCSPRSGDLSVYWYQQSLDQGLQFLIQYYNGEERAKGNILERFSAQQFPDLHSELNLSSLELGDSALYFCASSPAAGGNQPQHFGDGTRLSIL.

This clone appeared a few times. The V gene is TRBV30, the J gene TRBJ1-1; TRBD1 aligns across 8 bases. Germline V lookup: CDR1 GTSNPN, CDR2 SVGIG (reference sequence). This CDR3 has 15 amino acids. The V segment lost 4 bases and the J segment 5 bases; nucleotides outside the gene matches: 12. The CDR3 loop is CAWTLGETGVTEAFF. CDR3 coding DNA: TGTGCCTGGACTCTAGGGGAGACAGGGGTAACTGAAGCTTTCTTT. Full variable domain (remainder filled in from reference TRBV30 and TRBJ1-1): SQTIHQWPATLVQPVGSPLSLECTVEGTSNPNLYWYRQAAGRGLQLLFYSVGIGQISSEVPQNLSASRPQDRQFILSSKKLLLSDSGFYLCAWTLGETGVTEAFFGQGTRLTVV.

The chain carries TRBV5-5 and TRBJ1-5; 8 bases are shared with TRBD1. The V and J ends lost 2 bases and 1 base, in that order; junction bases with no gene match: 5. Germline values: CDR1 SGHKS, CDR2 YYEKEE (reference sequence). The CDR3 runs 16 residues. The CDR3 reads CASSFQGARSNQPQHF. CDR3 in DNA: TGTGCCAGCAGCTTTCAGGGGGCTAGGAGCAATCAGCCCCAGCATTTT.

The chain's CDR3 is CASSSGSSNQPQHF. As DNA, the CDR3 is TGTGCCAGCAGTTCGGGCAGCAGCAATCAGCCCCAGCATTTT. The V and J genes are TRBV7-9 and TRBJ1-5, with D unresolved. The germline CDR1 and CDR2 sequences are SEHNR and FQNEAQ (reference sequence). V lost 6 bases to trimming and J lost 1 base, with 10 bases between them. The CDR3 runs 14 residues. The whole variable domain, filled in from reference TRBV7-9 and TRBJ1-5, reads DTGVSQNPRHKITKRGQNVTFRCDPISEHNRLYWYRQTLGQGPEFLTYFQNEAQLEKSRLLSDRFSAERPKGSFSTLEIQRTEQGDSAMYLCASSSGSSNQPQHFGDGTRLSIL.

The V gene is TRBV30, the J gene TRBJ2-7; D is unresolved. The CDR3 has 13 residues. Trimming pared 2 bases from V and 1 base from J, leaving 9 bases between. Per germline, CDR1 GTSNPN and CDR2 SVGIG (reference sequence). CDR3 nucleotide sequence: TGTGCCTGGAGTTTTTGGGGTTCCTACGAGCAGTACTTC. This sequence encodes CAWSFWGSYEQYF.

The J gene is TRBJ2-4, the V gene TRBV6-1; D is possibly TRBD1 or TRBD2 (5 bases each). V gave up 2 bases and J gave up 5 bases, with 22 bases separating them. CDR3 length equals 18 residues. Germline assignment: CDR1 MNHNS and CDR2 SASEGT. The CDR3 reads CASSEWSPLRGVQNIQYF. The CDR3 DNA follows: TGTGCCAGCAGTGAATGGTCCCCTTTGCGAGGGGTCCAAAACATTCAGTACTTC.

The chain links TRBV5-1 to TRBJ2-7, with D possibly matching TRBD1 (6 bases). Trimming took 0 bases from V and 2 from J, leaving 9 bases between them. The CDR3 is made up of 14 amino acids. The V gene's germline CDR1 is SGHRS and CDR2 YFSETQ. Here the CDR3 DNA reads TGCGCCAGCAGCTTGGGGGACACGACCTACGAGCAGTACTTC. This encodes CASSLGDTTYEQYF.

This chain connects TRBV10-2 to TRBJ1-2; 7 nucleotides align to TRBD1. The V gene end was trimmed by 0 bases and the J gene end by 7 bases; junction bases not matched to a gene: 2. Germline-derived CDR1 and CDR2 are WSHSY and SAAADI. The length of the CDR3 is 13 residues. The CDR3 here is CASSESTGTGYTF. The CDR3 DNA reads TGCGCCAGCAGTGAGTCGACAGGGACTGGCTACACCTTC.

The genes are TRBV13 and TRBJ2-6; D is uncertain. Germline assignment: CDR1 PRHDT and CDR2 FYEKMQ (reference sequence). This CDR3 region has 15 residues. V was cut by 7 bases and J by 4 bases, with 14 bases left in between. For the CDR3, the DNA is TGTGCCAGCAACGCCTACCAGGCGGGGGCCAACGTCCTGACTTTC. Protein sequence: CASNAYQAGANVLTF.

V and J are TRBV11-2 and TRBJ2-1, with no clear D. Trimming cost V 1 base and J 15 bases, with 10 bases left between them. CDR1 is SGHAT, CDR2 FQNNGV, per germline. CDR3 length: 11 residues. The CDR3 region is CASSLGEFRFF. In DNA form, the CDR3 reads TGTGCCAGCAGCTTAGGCGAGTTCCGGTTCTTC.

This clone was seen more than once but under ten times. CDR3 sequence: CASSRGTGDSNQPQHF. The CDR3 bases are TGTGCCAGCAGCAGAGGGACAGGGGATAGCAATCAGCCCCAGCATTTT. The chain is built from TRBV7-9 and TRBJ1-5, with 10 positions matching TRBD1. The CDR3 covers 16 residues. With V trimmed by 5 bases and J by 0 bases, 4 bases remained unmatched. CDR1 and CDR2 from the germline V gene are SEHNR and FQNEAQ (reference sequence).

The gene calls are TRBV28 and TRBJ1-5, with 7 nucleotides matching TRBD1. Per germline, CDR1 MDHEN and CDR2 SYDVKM. The V and J ends lost 4 bases and 3 bases, in that order; junction bases with no gene match: 6. This CDR3 is 15 amino acids long. The CDR3 region has the DNA TGTGCCAGCAGTTCGGGGAGGGGGCCCAATCAGCCCCAGCATTTT. Translated: CASSSGRGPNQPQHF.

The V and J genes are TRBV10-1 and TRBJ2-3; D is perhaps TRBD2 (5 bases). V was pared by 3 bases and J by 1 base, with 8 bases between. Germline CDR1 and CDR2: WNHNN and SYGVQD (reference sequence). The CDR3 is 14 residues long. CDR3 sequence: CASSDGSGTDTQYF. DNA of the CDR3: TGCGCCAGCAGTGATGGTAGCGGCACAGATACGCAGTATTTT.

This clone was seen just once. The rearrangement joins TRBV9 to TRBJ2-5; tentative D call: TRBD1 (6 bases). The germline V gene encodes CDR1 SGDLS and CDR2 YYNGEE. V dropped 0 bases and J dropped 1 base, with 7 bases sitting between them. This CDR3 has 14 residues. DNA of the CDR3: TGTGCCAGCAGCGTAGCGACAGGCCAAGAGACCCAGTACTTC. It is translated as CASSVATGQETQYF.

V usage is TRBV10-2 and J usage is TRBJ2-6; 10 bases fit TRBD1. The junction had 8 bases not matched to a gene; V was cut back by 2 bases and J by 1 base. Germline CDR1 is WSHSY and CDR2 is SAAADI. This CDR3 is 19 amino acids long. The CDR3 region has the DNA TGCGCCAGCAGTGAGAGGGGGGGACAGGGGACTTCTGGGGCCAACGTCCTGACTTTC. Its translation: CASSERGGQGTSGANVLTF.

V gene TRBV29-1 combines with J gene TRBJ2-7; D gene uncertain. This CDR3 comprises 12 residues. Trimming left V 0 bases short and J 7 bases short, with 10 bases between. Germline V gives CDR1 SQVTM, CDR2 ANQGSEA. Here the CDR3 reads CSVEDRRVEQYF. The CDR3 DNA sequence: TGCAGCGTTGAAGATCGACGAGTAGAGCAGTACTTC.